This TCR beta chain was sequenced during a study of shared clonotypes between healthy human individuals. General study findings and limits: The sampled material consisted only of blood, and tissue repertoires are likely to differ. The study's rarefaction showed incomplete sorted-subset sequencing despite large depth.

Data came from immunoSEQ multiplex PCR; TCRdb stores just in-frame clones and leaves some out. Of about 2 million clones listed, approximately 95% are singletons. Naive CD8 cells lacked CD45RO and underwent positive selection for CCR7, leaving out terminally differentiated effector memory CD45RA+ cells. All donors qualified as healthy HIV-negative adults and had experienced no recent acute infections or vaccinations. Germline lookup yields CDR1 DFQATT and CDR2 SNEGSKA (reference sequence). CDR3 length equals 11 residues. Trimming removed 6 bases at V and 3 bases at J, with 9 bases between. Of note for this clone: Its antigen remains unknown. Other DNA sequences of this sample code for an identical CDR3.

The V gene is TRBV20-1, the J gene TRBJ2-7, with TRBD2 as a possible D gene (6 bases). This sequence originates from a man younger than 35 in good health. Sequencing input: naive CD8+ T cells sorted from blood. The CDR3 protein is CSAGEDYEQYF. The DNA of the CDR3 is TGCAGTGCGGGGGAGGACTACGAGCAGTACTTC.